The 23 T cell receptor beta chains below were found in one sample sequenced in a study of blood T cell repertoires in COVID-19. Sequenced by immunoSEQ multiplex PCR; TCRdb stores in-frame clones only, minus some. The data hold under 20,000 clones, with more than 75% observed a single time. The sequenced sample was peripheral blood. These receptor sequences come from a human donor with active COVID-19. The donor label of this sample is uncertain.

This rearrangement joins TRBV24-1 to TRBJ1-1; a weak D match, TRBD1 (5 bases). This CDR3 is 15 amino acids long. Trimming stripped 6 bases from V and 5 bases from J, with 18 bases between. Per germline, CDR1 KGHDR and CDR2 SFDVKD. The CDR3 loop is CATSNSLGAGTEAFF. CDR3 nucleotides: TGTGCCACCAGTAACTCTCTAGGGGCTGGAACTGAAGCTTTCTTT.

CDR3 in amino acids: CASTYSGTGGKFGYTF. The CDR3 DNA follows: TGTGCCAGCACCTACTCCGGGACAGGGGGTAAATTTGGCTACACCTTC. The V call is TRBV27, the J call TRBJ1-2, with 11 nucleotides matching TRBD1. The CDR3 is 16 amino acids. Trimming at V came to 7 bases and at J to 7 bases, leaving 14 bases not matched to a gene. CDR1 MNHEY and CDR2 SMNVEV come from the germline V gene (reference sequence).

This clone showed up just once. The J gene is TRBJ2-6, the V gene TRBV6-2 or TRBV6-3; 8 nucleotides agree with TRBD1. Germline CDR1 reads MNHEY; CDR2 reads SVGEGT. The CDR3 covers 17 residues. After removal of 4 bases from V and 2 bases from J, the junction contained 7 bases not matched to a gene. CDR3 sequence: CASSSSGQGAGANVLTF. The CDR3 region has the DNA TGTGCCAGCAGTTCATCCGGACAGGGTGCTGGGGCCAACGTCCTGACTTTC.

The genes are TRBV5-1 and TRBJ2-7, with a possible D match to TRBD1 (5 bases). Looked up from germline, CDR1 is SGHRS and CDR2 is YFSETQ. The CDR3 spans 14 residues. V was pared by 1 base and J by 2 bases, with 10 bases between. Here the CDR3 reads CASSLSGNAYEQYF. The CDR3 coding sequence is TGCGCCAGCAGCTTGTCAGGGAACGCCTACGAGCAGTACTTC.

This chain joins TRBV11-2 and TRBJ2-7, with D perhaps TRBD1 (6 bases). This CDR3 spans 14 amino acids. V gave up 5 bases and J gave up 1 base, with 12 bases separating them. Germline loops: CDR1 SGHAT, CDR2 FQNNGV. This CDR3 reads CASSITTGSYEQYF. CDR3 DNA: TGTGCCAGCAGCATAACGACAGGTTCCTACGAGCAGTACTTC.

This clone has just one count. V gene TRBV21-1 combines with J gene TRBJ1-2. TRBV21-1 is assigned pseudogene status. This CDR3 is built from 16 residues. In DNA form, the CDR3 reads TGTGCCAGCAGCAAAGGCGGCAACCTAGTGTTGGAAGGCTACACCTTC. It encodes CASSKGGNLVLEGYTF.

The rearrangement joins TRBV5-6 to TRBJ1-2, with D uncertain. The V gene's germline CDR1 is SGHDT and CDR2 YYEEEE. Trimming left V 0 bases short and J 6 bases short, with 9 bases between. This CDR3 is built from 13 residues. CDR3 residues: CASSLAGVHGYTF. The CDR3 DNA reads as TGTGCCAGCAGCTTGGCCGGGGTTCATGGCTACACCTTC. Complete variable domain (other parts from reference TRBV5-6 and TRBJ1-2): DAGVTQSPTHLIKTRGQQVTLRCSPKSGHDTVSWYQQALGQGPQFIFQYYEEEERQRGNFPDRFSGHQFPNYSSELNVNALLLGDSALYLCASSLAGVHGYTFGSGTRLTVV.

The gene calls are TRBV29-1 and TRBJ2-6; the D gene is possibly TRBD1 (5 bases). V was shortened by 6 bases and J by 2 bases, with 14 bases between the two germline ends. There are 15 residues in the CDR3. Germline CDR1 SQVTM, CDR2 ANQGSEA. CDR3 in amino acids: CSVAGHFPGANVLTF. In DNA, the CDR3 is TGCAGCGTGGCCGGACATTTTCCTGGGGCCAACGTCCTGACTTTC.

The rearrangement joins TRBV27 to TRBJ2-5, with a tentative D call TRBD1 (5 bases). From germline, CDR1 is MNHEY and CDR2 SMNVEV (reference sequence). The CDR3 has 17 residues. Trimming took 0 bases from V and 1 from J, leaving 15 bases between them. The DNA of the CDR3 is TGTGCCAGCAGTTTATCTACACCCAGGGCAGGCCAAGAGACCCAGTACTTC. Amino acids: CASSLSTPRAGQETQYF.

This rearrangement joins TRBV10-3 to TRBJ1-4; TRBD1 matches at 8 bases. The germline V gene has CDR1 ENHRY and CDR2 SYGVKD. Unmatched junction bases numbered 7, after V lost 3 bases and J lost 7 bases. The length of the CDR3 is 15 residues. The CDR3 DNA is TGTGCCATCAGTGAACGCGGACAGGGTGGTGAAAAACTGTTTTTT. It yields the protein CAISERGQGGEKLFF.

This rearrangement joins TRBV24-1 to TRBJ2-3; 9 bases match TRBD1. CDR1 and CDR2 from the germline V gene are KGHDR and SFDVKD. Losses at the gene ends were 3 bases for V and 1 base for J; bases not matched to a gene: 7. The length of the CDR3 is 17 residues. This CDR3 reads CATSDPRQGEGTDTQYF. In DNA form, the CDR3 reads TGTGCCACCAGTGATCCAAGACAGGGGGAGGGCACAGATACGCAGTATTTT.

This clone was found once. V usage is TRBV6-5 and J usage is TRBJ2-2, with a possible D match to TRBD1 (5 bases). Germline V CDR1 and CDR2: MNHEY, SVGAGI. V shed 2 bases and J shed 0 bases, with 10 bases lying between them. The CDR3 runs to 16 residues. The CDR3 sequence is CASSYNRQPNTGELFF. CDR3 bases: TGTGCCAGCAGTTACAACCGACAGCCGAACACCGGGGAGCTGTTTTTT.

This clone was seen only once. CDR3 protein: CASSFGEAFF. The DNA of the CDR3 is TGTGCCAGCAGTTTCGGTGAAGCTTTCTTT. V and J are TRBV12-3 or TRBV12-4 and TRBJ1-1; no firm D call. V was pared by 3 bases and J by 7 bases, with 3 bases between. This CDR3 spans 10 amino acids.

The V and J genes are TRBV7-9 and TRBJ1-1; unclear D gene. The CDR3 runs to 13 residues. The V end was cut by 1 base, the J end by 4 bases, with 7 bases between. Looked up from germline, CDR1 is SEHNR and CDR2 is FQNEAQ (reference sequence). The CDR3 DNA sequence: TGTGCCAGCAGCTTAGGAGCGACCACTGAAGCTTTCTTT. Translated, it gives CASSLGATTEAFF.

The chain couples TRBV7-2 to TRBJ2-3; unclear D gene. Looked up from germline, CDR1 is SGHTA and CDR2 is FQGNSA. V was pared by 2 bases and J by 7 bases, with 16 bases between. The CDR3 sequence is 15 residues long. In DNA, the CDR3 is TGTGCCAGCAGCTTATCGCCAGGTCTGGTAAATACGCAGTATTTT. It is translated as CASSLSPGLVNTQYF.

The chain carries TRBV15 and TRBJ2-6, with 7 bases lining up with TRBD1. Per the germline V gene, CDR1 is LNHNV and CDR2 is YYDKDF (reference sequence). The CDR3 consists of 17 residues. With V trimmed by 8 bases and J by 0 bases, 10 bases remained unmatched. In DNA, the CDR3 is TGTGCCACCGTCCGGGACAGAGGGTTCTCTGGGGCCAACGTCCTGACTTTC. Its translation: CATVRDRGFSGANVLTF.

The chain is built from TRBV7-9 and TRBJ1-3, with 8 bases aligning to TRBD1. This CDR3 region has 17 residues. Trimming cost V 3 bases and J 0 bases; bases outside gene matches: 7. CDR1 is SEHNR, CDR2 FQNEAQ, per germline (reference sequence). CDR3 region: CASSFGQGGPSGNTIYF. Written as DNA, the CDR3 is TGTGCCAGCAGCTTCGGACAGGGCGGACCCTCTGGAAACACCATATATTTT.

The rearrangement joins TRBV14 to TRBJ2-7; 10 bases are shared with TRBD1. V gave up 2 bases and J gave up 3 bases; unmatched junction bases: 4. The CDR3 covers 15 residues. The germline gives CDR1 SGHDN, CDR2 FVKESK. DNA of the CDR3: TGTGCCAGCAGCCAAAGGACAGGGGGAGTCTACGAGCAGTACTTC. Translated, it gives CASSQRTGGVYEQYF.

This chain connects TRBV18 to TRBJ2-7; TRBD1 agrees at 7 bases. CDR1 is KGHSH and CDR2 is LQKENI in the germline V gene. CDR3 length equals 18 residues. Losses at the gene ends were 6 bases for V and 9 bases for J; bases not matched to a gene: 26. The CDR3 region has the DNA TGTGCCAGCTCTCCCCCACCCCTAAAACGGGACAGAGCGTTAGGGCAGTACTTC. Its translation is CASSPPPLKRDRALGQYF.

This clone occurred a few times. The rearrangement uses TRBV6-6 and TRBJ1-3, with D unresolved. Trimming removed 7 bases from V and 2 bases from J, with 15 bases in between. CDR1 MNHNY and CDR2 SVGAGI come from the germline V gene (reference sequence). The CDR3 is made up of 15 amino acids. In nucleotides, the CDR3 is TGTGCCAGCATCTATTCCACAGCTACTGGAAACACCATATATTTT. Translation: CASIYSTATGNTIYF.

The chain has TRBV7-2 and TRBJ2-1; TRBD2 is a possible D gene (5 bases). CDR1 is SGHTA, CDR2 FQGNSA, per germline. The CDR3 is 13 amino acids. V dropped 5 bases and J dropped 7 bases, with 12 bases sitting between them. The CDR3 protein is CASSPHRGNEQFF. The CDR3 DNA sequence: TGTGCCAGCAGCCCCCATCGGGGAAATGAGCAGTTCTTC.

This clone appeared once. A junction end diverges from the germline sequence, so it may reflect a read error. This chain uses TRBV3-1 (or the pseudogene TRBV3-2) with TRBJ2-7; possible D gene TRBD1, 5 bases. The CDR3 is made up of 15 amino acids. Germline V gene data show CDR1 as LGHDT and CDR2 as YNNKEL (reference sequence). DNA of the CDR3: TGTGCCAGCAGCCTTACAGGCCCCCTGTCCTACGGGCAGTACTTC. This translates into CASSLTGPLSYGQYF.

CDR3 protein: CASRTPTSGTSYNEQFF. CDR3 coding DNA: TGTGCCAGCAGGACCCCCACTAGCGGTACTTCCTACAATGAGCAGTTCTTC. The chain joins TRBV5-8 to TRBJ2-1; 8 nucleotides align to TRBD2. V lost 5 bases, J lost 1 base, and 11 bases stayed unmatched. The CDR3 length is 17 residues. Per the germline V gene, CDR1 is SGHTS and CDR2 is YDEGEE.